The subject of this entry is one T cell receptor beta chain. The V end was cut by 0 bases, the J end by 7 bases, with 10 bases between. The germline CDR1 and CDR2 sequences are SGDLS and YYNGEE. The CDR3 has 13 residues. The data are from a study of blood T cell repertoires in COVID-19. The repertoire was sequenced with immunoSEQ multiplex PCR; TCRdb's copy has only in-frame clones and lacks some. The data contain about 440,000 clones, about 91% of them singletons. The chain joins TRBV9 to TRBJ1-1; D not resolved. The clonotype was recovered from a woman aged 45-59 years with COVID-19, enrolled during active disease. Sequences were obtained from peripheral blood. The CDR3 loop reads CASSVASDFEAFF. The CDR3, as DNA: TGTGCCAGCAGCGTAGCTTCGGACTTTGAAGCTTTCTTT. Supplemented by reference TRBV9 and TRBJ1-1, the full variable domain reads DSGVTQTPKHLITATGQRVTLRCSPRSGDLSVYWYQQSLDQGLQFLIQYYNGEERAKGNILERFSAQQFPDLHSELNLSSLELGDSALYFCASSVASDFEAFFGQGTRLTVV.